These T cell receptor beta chains were read from a single sample in a study of T cells in localized non-small cell lung cancer. The method was immunoSEQ multiplex PCR; TCRdb's version includes in-frame clones alone and lacks a portion of them. The table lists around 1,200 clones, around 20% of them singletons. The sequences come from normal lung tissue next to the tumor, collected before any cancer treatment. All receptors derive from a male donor older than 55 with stage III lung adenocarcinoma. CDR3s include the opening cysteine and the closing phenylalanine or tryptophan. A D gene is named only where the DNA matches it firmly. Where a row states a size, it is once, few, many or the class of an expanded clone; other rows omit it.

v_gene	abundance	len	d_gene	j_gene	CDR3nt	CDR3aa
TRBV16	-	15	-	TRBJ2-3	TGTGCCAGCAGCCAAACGCAGGGGACCACAGATACGCAGTATTTT	CASSQTQGTTDTQYF
TRBV19	few	14	-	TRBJ2-5	TGTGCCAGTAGTATTCAGGGTTTCGGAGAGACCCAGTACTTC	CASSIQGFGETQYF
TRBV6-8	few	14	TRBD1	TRBJ2-7	TGTGCCATTTCTCCGGGACAGGGTGACTACGAGCAGTACTTC	CAISPGQGDYEQYF
TRBV19	-	14	TRBD1	TRBJ1-1	TGTGCCAGTAGTTCCTGGACAGGGATGGCTGAAGCTTTCTTT	CASSSWTGMAEAFF
TRBV15	-	16	TRBD2	TRBJ2-1	TGTGCCACCAGCATCGGTCGAGGGCTAGCGGGAGGTGAGCAGTTCTTC	CATSIGRGLAGGEQFF
TRBV11-3	few	14	-	TRBJ1-1	TGTGCCAGCAGCCCACATACAATGAACACTGAAGCTTTCTTT	CASSPHTMNTEAFF
TRBV21-1	-	15	-	TRBJ2-1	TGTGCCAGCAGCCATTCCCGAACAGGGTCCAATGAGCAGTTCTTC	CASSHSRTGSNEQFF
TRBV6-8	few	12	-	TRBJ2-7	TGTGCCAGCTCTGTGAGGCCAGACGAGCAGTACTTC	CASSVRPDEQYF
TRBV28	-	14	-	TRBJ1-2	TGTGCCAGCAGTTGGAGGGGTGCTGGGGGTGGCTACACCTTC	CASSWRGAGGGYTF
TRBV1	-	15	-	TRBJ2-5	TGCGCCAGCAGCCAAGGGGACCTAATCGGGGAGACCCAGTACTTC	CASSQGDLIGETQYF
TRBV11-3	-	16	-	TRBJ2-7	TGTGCCAGCAGCCCTTGGGACCCCTGGGTGCCCTACGAGCAGTACTTC	CASSPWDPWVPYEQYF
TRBV9	few	17	TRBD2	TRBJ2-3	TGTGCCAGCAGCGTAGGTCGGACTAGCGGGGACACAGATACGCAGTATTTT	CASSVGRTSGDTDTQYF
TRBV5-1	-	16	TRBD1	TRBJ2-2	TGCGCCAGCAGCGTTGGACAGGGCCTGAACACCGGGGAGCTGTTTTTT	CASSVGQGLNTGELFF
TRBV6-8	-	13	TRBD1	TRBJ2-7	TGTGCCATCAAGATGGGTTCAGGGGGCGAGCAGTACTTC	CAIKMGSGGEQYF
TRBV5-1	-	16	TRBD2	TRBJ2-2	TGCGCCAGCAGCAGACTAGCGGGAGCGAACACCGGGGAGCTGTTTTTT	CASSRLAGANTGELFF
TRBV11-3	few	16	-	TRBJ1-3	TGTGCCAGCAGCTTCGCCTTCGGGACCGCAGGAAACACCATATATTTT	CASSFAFGTAGNTIYF
TRBV19	large	13	-	TRBJ1-1	TGTGCCAGTAGCTATAACCCTGGGGCAGAAGCTTTCTTT	CASSYNPGAEAFF
TRBV11-3	-	15	TRBD1	TRBJ2-1	TGTGCCAGCAGCAACCGGGACAGGGCCTACAATGAGCAGTTCTTC	CASSNRDRAYNEQFF
TRBV6-8	medium-sized	15	TRBD1	TRBJ1-5	TGTGCCAGCAGTGGACAGGGTTTTAGCAATCAGCCCCAGCATTTT	CASSGQGFSNQPQHF
TRBV5-1	-	15	TRBD1	TRBJ2-2	TGCGCCAGCAGCTGGGGTACAGGGGGCCTCGGGGAGCTGTTTTTT	CASSWGTGGLGELFF
TRBV10-2	-	14	-	TRBJ2-7	TGCGCCAGCAGTGAGCCAGGGGTCTTATACGAGCAGTACTTC	CASSEPGVLYEQYF
TRBV11-3	-	14	-	TRBJ2-1	TGTGCCAGCAGCTTGAGGGAGGCCTACAATGAGCAGTTCTTC	CASSLREAYNEQFF
TRBV6-8	-	16	TRBD2	TRBJ2-2	TGTGCCAGCAGTTTGGGACTAGCGGGTAATACCGGGGAGCTGTTTTTT	CASSLGLAGNTGELFF
TRBV11-3	medium-sized	14	TRBD2	TRBJ2-7	TGTGCCAGCAGCTCCATAGCGGGAGTATACGAGCAGTACTTC	CASSSIAGVYEQYF
TRBV9	-	16	TRBD2	TRBJ2-5	TGTGCCAGCAGTGAAGCGCTTGCTAGCGGACGGGAGACCCAGTACTTC	CASSEALASGRETQYF